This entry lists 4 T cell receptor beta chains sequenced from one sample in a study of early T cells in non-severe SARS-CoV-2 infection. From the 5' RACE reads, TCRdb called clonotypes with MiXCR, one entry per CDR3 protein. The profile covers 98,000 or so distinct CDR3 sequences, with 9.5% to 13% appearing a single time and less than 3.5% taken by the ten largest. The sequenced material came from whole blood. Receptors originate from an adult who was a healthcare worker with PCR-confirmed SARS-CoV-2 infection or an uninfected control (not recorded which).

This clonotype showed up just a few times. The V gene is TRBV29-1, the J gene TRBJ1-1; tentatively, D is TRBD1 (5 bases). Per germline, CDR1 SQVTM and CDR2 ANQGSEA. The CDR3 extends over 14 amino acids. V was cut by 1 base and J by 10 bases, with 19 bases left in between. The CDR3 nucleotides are TGCAGCGTTGAAGGAACAACCGTGAGGGGTGGAGCTTTCTTT. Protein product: CSVEGTTVRGGAFF.

This CDR3 reads CASSQVRGTGEETQYF. In nucleotides, the CDR3 is TGTGCCAGCAGCCAAGTAAGGGGGACAGGGGAAGAGACCCAGTACTTC. The J gene is TRBJ2-5, the V gene TRBV3-1; TRBD1 aligns across 10 bases. The germline V gene encodes CDR1 LGHDT and CDR2 YNNKEL (reference sequence). V lost 1 base and J lost 3; bases outside the gene matches: 5. The length of the CDR3 is 16 residues.

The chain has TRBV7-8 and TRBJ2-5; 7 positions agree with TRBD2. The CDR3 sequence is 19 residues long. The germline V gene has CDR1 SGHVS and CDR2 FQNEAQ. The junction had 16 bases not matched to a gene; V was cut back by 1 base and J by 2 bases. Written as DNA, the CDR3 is TGTGCCAGCAGCTTAGGGTCAGGAGTCGGGCCCGGGGGGCAAGAGACCCAGTACTTC. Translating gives CASSLGSGVGPGGQETQYF.

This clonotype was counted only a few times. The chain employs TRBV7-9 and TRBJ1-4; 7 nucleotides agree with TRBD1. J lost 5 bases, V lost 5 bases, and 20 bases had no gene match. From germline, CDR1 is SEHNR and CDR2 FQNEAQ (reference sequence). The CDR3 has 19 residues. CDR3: CASSRKFRGPQGINEKLFF. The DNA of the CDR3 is TGTGCCAGCAGCCGCAAGTTCCGGGGTCCACAGGGGATAAATGAAAAACTGTTTTTT. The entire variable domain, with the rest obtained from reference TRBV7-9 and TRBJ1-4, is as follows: DTGVSQNPRHKITKRGQNVTFRCDPISEHNRLYWYRQTLGQGPEFLTYFQNEAQLEKSRLLSDRFSAERPKGSFSTLEIQRTEQGDSAMYLCASSRKFRGPQGINEKLFFGSGTQLSVL.